The rows below give T cell receptor beta chains drawn from one sample of a study of shared clonotypes between healthy human individuals. Only in-frame clones appear in the TCRdb table, and some are missing; sequencing was by immunoSEQ multiplex PCR. The repertoire has some 2,500,000 clones, more than 85% of them found once; the top ten carry 0.36%. Sequenced: naive CD4+ T cells from PBMCs. All receptors come from a man aged 18 to 30 in good health. Some clones in this sample may be carry-over from other donors' samples. Each CDR3 is given with its conserved first and last residue. A D gene is named only where the DNA matches it firmly. Clone size is given for some rows only: seen once, a few or many times, or a class if the clone is expanded.

v_call	j_call	clone_size	d_call	cdr3_nt	cdr3_aa
TRBV9	TRBJ1-3	NA	TRBD1	TGTGCCAGCAGCGTAGGACAGGGGACGGGGGCTGGAAACACCATATATTTT	CASSVGQGTGAGNTIYF
TRBV15	TRBJ1-3	NA	TRBD1	TGTGCCACCAGCAGAGTATTGGGGACAGGCACCGGAAACACCATATATTTT	CATSRVLGTGTGNTIYF
TRBV7-9	TRBJ2-7	NA	TRBD1	TGTGCCAGCAGTAGTACAGGGGGGGAGCAGTACTTC	CASSSTGGEQYF
TRBV9	TRBJ2-5	NA	TRBD2	TGTGCCAGCAGCCCAATAGCGGGACTCAGAGAGACCCAGTACTTC	CASSPIAGLRETQYF
TRBV7-3	TRBJ2-7	NA	TRBD1	TGTGCCAGCAGCTCGGACAGGACTCGCGAGCAGTACTTC	CASSSDRTREQYF
TRBV14	TRBJ2-1	NA	NA	TGTGCCAGCAGTTTAAGCTCCTACAATGAGCAGTTCTTC	CASSLSSYNEQFF
TRBV7-2	TRBJ1-2	NA	TRBD1	TGTGCCAGCAGCTTAGGTGGAATGACAGGGGGGAGATATGGCTACACCTTC	CASSLGGMTGGRYGYTF
TRBV5-1	TRBJ2-6	NA	NA	TGCGCCAGCATGATACCATACTCTGGGGCCAACGTCCTGACTTTC	CASMIPYSGANVLTF
TRBV14	TRBJ2-7	NA	NA	TGTGCCAGCAGCCGCGACAGAAATACCTACGAGCAGTACTTC	CASSRDRNTYEQYF
TRBV5-1	TRBJ2-1	once	NA	TGCGCCAGCAGCTTTACTCCTGCCGTTGGGTATGAGCAGTTCTTC	CASSFTPAVGYEQFF